The 3 T cell receptor beta chains below all came from one sample that was sequenced in a study of shared clonotypes between healthy human individuals. Assay: immunoSEQ multiplex PCR; the TCRdb copy retains only in-frame clones and omits some. Here the sample spans some 980,000 clones, less than 85% being singletons. The material sequenced was memory CD4+ T cells sorted from blood. Regarding subset: CD45RA-negative fraction. The receptors here all came from a man in his late teens or twenties in good health.

This rearrangement joins TRBV28 to TRBJ2-7; 11 bases are a match to TRBD2. The CDR3 consists of 16 residues. V was pared by 10 bases and J by 2 bases, with 13 bases of the junction left unmatched. Per germline, CDR1 MDHEN and CDR2 SYDVKM. The CDR3 is CATPPRGLAGTYEQYF. Written as DNA, the CDR3 is TGTGCCACCCCCCCTCGAGGACTAGCGGGTACCTACGAGCAGTACTTC.

A remark on this clone: A much more abundant neighbour one base away suggests this may be a read error. The rearrangement joins TRBV30 to TRBJ2-2; 12 nucleotides line up with TRBD2. The V gene end was trimmed by 3 bases and the J gene end by 5 bases; junction bases not matched to a gene: 4. Germline loops: CDR1 GTSNPN, CDR2 SVGIG (reference sequence). This CDR3 contains 15 residues. Written as DNA, the CDR3 is TGTGCCTGGAGACCTAGCGGGAGGGTAACCGGGGAGCTGTTTTTT. Amino acid sequence: CAWRPSGRVTGELFF.

This clone has more than one count but fewer than ten. The V call is TRBV6-5, the J call TRBJ1-5; TRBD1 matches at 8 bases. The V segment lost 6 bases and the J segment 4 bases; nucleotides outside the gene matches: 8. This CDR3 spans 15 amino acids. Germline CDR1 is MNHEY and CDR2 is SVGAGI. This CDR3 reads CASSPGTGANQPQHF. Here the CDR3 DNA reads TGTGCCAGCAGCCCCGGGACAGGAGCAAATCAGCCCCAGCATTTT.